A single sample gave rise to the 22 T cell receptor beta chains below, sequenced in a study of read filtering for tumor transcriptome and immune sequencing. The library was built from about 400 ng RNA with molecular barcoded adaptors for alpha/delta and beta/gamma chains. TCRdb recomputed calls from the reads with MiXCR, one row per CDR3 protein. Altogether around 50,000 distinct CDR3 sequences are present, around a fifth being singletons, with the ten largest covering 17%. Material: a population of CD138-negative cells sorted from bone marrow. All receptors derive from a donor at least 40 years old with multiple myeloma.

Ten or more counts support this clonotype. The chain recombines TRBV3-1 with TRBJ2-1; D possibly corresponds to TRBD2 (6 bases). The V and J ends lost 4 bases and 0 bases respectively, with 10 bases between them. Per the germline V gene, CDR1 is LGHDT and CDR2 is YNNKEL (reference sequence). The CDR3 has 15 residues. Written as DNA, the CDR3 is TGTGCCAGCAGCCCTCGGGACTTCTCCTACAATGAGCAGTTCTTC. Its protein product is CASSPRDFSYNEQFF.

This clonotype was seen ten or more times. For the CDR3, the DNA is TGTGCCAGCAGTTTTCGGGGGCAGACTTCTGGTGGCTACACCTTC. Residues: CASSFRGQTSGGYTF. The chain uses TRBV27 and TRBJ1-2; a weak D match, TRBD1 (6 bases). The germline V gene has CDR1 MNHEY and CDR2 SMNVEV (reference sequence). V lost 3 bases and J lost 7, with 18 bases in between. The CDR3 sequence is 15 residues long.

The table lists this clonotype with many counts. The V gene is TRBV5-1, the J gene TRBJ2-3; 9 nucleotides line up with TRBD1. J gave up 2 bases and V 4 bases, and 11 bases lay outside the gene matches. Germline CDR1 reads SGHRS; CDR2 reads YFSETQ. This CDR3 spans 17 amino acids. The CDR3 nucleotides are TGCGCCAGCAGCCGGCGTCCGGGACAGGGTGTCACAGATACGCAGTATTTT. Its protein product is CASSRRPGQGVTDTQYF.

This clonotype occurred many times. The chain has TRBV20-1 and TRBJ2-1; weak D call: TRBD2 (6 bases). Trimming shortened V by 3 bases and J by 0 bases, and 9 bases separated the two germline ends. Germline V gives CDR1 DFQATT, CDR2 SNEGSKA (reference sequence). The CDR3 has 14 residues. The CDR3: CSASRESSYNEQFF. The CDR3 DNA is TGCAGTGCTAGCCGGGAGAGCTCCTACAATGAGCAGTTCTTC.

As for this clonotype: This may arise from a read error, as a much more abundant clone is one base away. DNA of the CDR3: TGCGCCAGCAGCCATGATCAGGACGCGCCCCAATCGCCGCAGTATTTT. Translation: CASSHDQDAPQSPQYF. This rearrangement joins TRBV4-1 to TRBJ2-3, with D uncertain. The CDR3 covers 16 residues. Germline assignment: CDR1 MGHRA and CDR2 YSYEKL. Trimming shortened V by 3 bases and J by 10 bases, and 23 bases separated the two germline ends.

Concerning this clonotype itself: This may be a read error, as it is one base from a much larger clone. The chain carries TRBV20-1 and TRBJ2-3; D not resolved. CDR3 length: 15 amino acids. V shed 6 bases and J shed 0 bases, with 16 bases lying between them. Germline V gives CDR1 DFQATT, CDR2 SNEGSKA (reference sequence). In nucleotides, the CDR3 is TGCAGTGCGGCCGATCCTGGGCCTAGCACAGATACGCAGTATTTT. Its protein product is CSAADPGPSTDTQYF.

This chain uses TRBV5-4 with TRBJ2-2; TRBD2 aligns across 13 bases. The CDR3 runs 16 residues. From germline, CDR1 is SGHNT and CDR2 YYREEE (reference sequence). J lost 4 bases, V lost 3 bases, and 3 bases had no gene match. The CDR3 protein is CASSSGTSGTTGELFF. The DNA of the CDR3 is TGTGCCAGCAGCTCCGGGACTAGCGGGACCACCGGGGAGCTGTTTTTT.

This clonotype was seen many times. The chain carries TRBV6-1 and TRBJ1-1, with TRBD1 matching over 7 bases. Per the germline V gene, CDR1 is MNHNS and CDR2 is SASEGT. V dropped 1 base and J dropped 3; count of bases not matched to a gene: 5. The CDR3 runs 15 residues. In DNA, the CDR3 is TGTGCCAGCAGTGAAGTAAAGGGGGCGGACACTGAAGCTTTCTTT. Protein: CASSEVKGADTEAFF.

The chain uses TRBV6-5 and TRBJ2-7, with 10 bases that match TRBD1. Trimming took 7 bases from V and 4 from J; bases not matched to a gene: 7. This CDR3 is built from 14 residues. Germline CDR1 is MNHEY and CDR2 is SVGAGI. This chain's CDR3 is CASTTDRGKYEQYF. CDR3 sequence (DNA): TGTGCCAGCACCACGGACAGGGGGAAGTACGAGCAGTACTTC.

This clonotype occurred many times. The chain is built from TRBV20-1 and TRBJ2-1; 9 nucleotides match TRBD1. Unmatched junction bases numbered 3, after V lost 4 bases and J lost 8 bases. This CDR3 contains 12 residues. Germline V gene sequence: CDR1 DFQATT, CDR2 SNEGSKA (reference sequence). CDR3 DNA: TGCAGTGCTATCCGACAGGGGGATGAGCAGTTCTTC. It yields the protein CSAIRQGDEQFF.

As to this clonotype: This may come from a read error, since a much larger clone is one base off. This chain's CDR3 is CSAEDGGVEETQYF. The DNA for the CDR3 is TGCAGCGCTGAAGATGGGGGGGTGGAGGAGACCCAGTACTTC. The rearrangement links TRBV29-1 to TRBJ2-5; 7 nucleotides match TRBD2. This CDR3 spans 14 amino acids. Germline CDR1 and CDR2: SQVTM and ANQGSEA.

There are a few counts of this clonotype. The rearrangement links TRBV20-1 to TRBJ2-5, with D perhaps TRBD1 (5 bases). V lost 6 bases, J lost 4 bases, and 15 bases lay in between. CDR3 length: 13 amino acids. From germline, CDR1 is DFQATT and CDR2 SNEGSKA (reference sequence). The CDR3 loop is CSALQGAVETQYF. CDR3 bases: TGCAGTGCATTGCAGGGCGCCGTAGAGACCCAGTACTTC.

A word on this clonotype: One base away lies a much larger clone, so this may be a sequencing read error. The rearrangement links TRBV30 to TRBJ1-4; 7 bases align to TRBD1. Germline loops: CDR1 GTSNPN, CDR2 SVGIG (reference sequence). CDR3 size: 13 residues. V was clipped by 4 bases and J by 8 bases; unmatched bases: 7. The CDR3: CAWKGTAGEKLFF. CDR3 bases: TGTGCCTGGAAGGGGACAGCAGGGGAAAAACTGTTTTTT.

The CDR3 coding sequence is TGTGCCAGCAGCACGTCAGGGGATCAGCCCCAGCATTTT. It encodes CASSTSGDQPQHF. The gene calls are TRBV7-9 and TRBJ1-5, with D possibly matching TRBD1 (6 bases). The CDR3 runs 13 residues. CDR1 is SEHNR and CDR2 is FQNEAQ in the germline V gene (reference sequence). Trimming removed 5 bases at V and 5 bases at J, with 10 bases between. Looking up the rest from reference TRBV7-9 and TRBJ1-5 gives the full variable domain: DTGVSQNPRHKITKRGQNVTFRCDPISEHNRLYWYRQTLGQGPEFLTYFQNEAQLEKSRLLSDRFSAERPKGSFSTLEIQRTEQGDSAMYLCASSTSGDQPQHFGDGTRLSIL.

In this sample, this clonotype turned up many times. The chain joins TRBV29-1 to TRBJ2-7; 7 positions agree with TRBD2. Unmatched junction bases numbered 17, after V lost 4 bases and J lost 2 bases. CDR3 length: 17 residues. Germline CDR1 is SQVTM and CDR2 is ANQGSEA. The CDR3 loop is CSVGPAAAGSEAYEQYF. In DNA form, the CDR3 reads TGCAGCGTTGGCCCAGCGGCAGCGGGGAGTGAAGCCTACGAGCAGTACTTC.

Details on this clonotype: Given a much more abundant clone one base away, this may be a read error. The rearrangement uses TRBV28 and TRBJ2-7; 9 bases map to TRBD1. V lost 6 bases to trimming and J lost 9 bases; unmatched junction nucleotides: 12. Germline CDR1 is MDHEN and CDR2 is SYDVKM. This CDR3 comprises 14 residues. The DNA for the CDR3 is TGTGCCAGCAGGGGACAGGGAGAGGCCGACGGGCAGTACTTC. It yields the protein CASRGQGEADGQYF. The variable domain in full, with the rest retrieved from reference TRBV28 and TRBJ2-7, is DVKVTQSSRYLVKRTGEKVFLECVQDMDHENMFWYRQDPGLGLRLIYFSYDVKMKEKGDIPEGYSVSREKKERFSLILESASTNQTSMYLCASRGQGEADGQYFGPGTRLTVT.

The table lists this clonotype with many counts. The rearrangement links TRBV5-1 to TRBJ2-1, with D perhaps matching TRBD1 (5 bases). There are 15 residues in the CDR3. Germline CDR1 SGHRS, CDR2 YFSETQ. V shed 5 bases and J shed 4 bases, with 16 bases lying between them. The CDR3 is CASRRTPKTYNEQFF. DNA for the CDR3: TGCGCCAGCAGGAGGACACCAAAAACTTACAATGAGCAGTTCTTC. Supplemented by reference TRBV5-1 and TRBJ2-1, the full variable domain reads KAGVTQTPRYLIKTRGQQVTLSCSPISGHRSVSWYQQTPGQGLQFLFEYFSETQRNKGNFPGRFSGRQFSNSRSEMNVSTLELGDSALYLCASRRTPKTYNEQFFGPGTRLTVL.

This clonotype was detected many times. The rearrangement joins TRBV20-1 to TRBJ2-1, with D perhaps TRBD2 (7 bases). With 0 bases removed from V and 1 base from J, the gap between germline ends came to 16 bases. The CDR3 contains 17 residues. Germline V lookup: CDR1 DFQATT, CDR2 SNEGSKA (reference sequence). CDR3 in amino acids: CSARESLAGASYNEQFF. CDR3 nucleotide sequence: TGCAGTGCTAGAGAAAGTCTGGCGGGGGCATCCTACAATGAGCAGTTCTTC.

The chain links TRBV18 to TRBJ2-7; no clear D. Trimming left V 4 bases short and J 5 bases short, with 6 bases between. CDR1 and CDR2 (germline): KGHSH, LQKENI. CDR3 size: 11 residues. The CDR3 here is CASSLRNEQYF. The CDR3 bases are TGTGCCAGCTCACTTAGGAACGAGCAGTACTTC. Drawing the rest from reference TRBV18 and TRBJ2-7, the complete variable domain is NAGVMQNPRHLVRRRGQEARLRCSPMKGHSHVYWYRQLPEEGLKFMVYLQKENIIDESGMPKERFSAEFPKEGPSILRIQQVVRGDSAAYFCASSLRNEQYFGPGTRLTVT.

This clonotype turned up a few times. The CDR3 bases are TGTGCCACTCGAACAAGGGCACTAGGAAAGCTGTTTTTT. Translation: CATRTRALGKLFF. The J gene is TRBJ1-4, the V gene TRBV6-5; D is undetermined. This CDR3 contains 13 residues. Germline CDR1 MNHEY, CDR2 SVGAGI. V lost 10 bases, J lost 14 bases, and 23 bases lay in between.

In this sample, this clonotype is medium-sized. The chain is built from TRBV20-1 and TRBJ2-1, with 10 bases lining up with TRBD2. The V gene end was trimmed by 0 bases and the J gene end by 9 bases; junction bases not matched to a gene: 11. The V gene's germline CDR1 is DFQATT and CDR2 SNEGSKA (reference sequence). CDR3 length equals 16 residues. CDR3 coding DNA: TGCAGTGCTAGAGATTTCACGAGCGGGGGGGGGTCTGAGCAGTTCTTC. This sequence encodes CSARDFTSGGGSEQFF.

Ten or more counts support this clonotype. CDR3 loop: CASSLSRGAGTDTQYF. As DNA, the CDR3 is TGTGCCAGCAGTTTATCTAGGGGCGCTGGCACAGATACGCAGTATTTT. V is TRBV27 and J is TRBJ2-3; weak D call: TRBD1 (5 bases). V lost 0 bases to trimming and J lost 1 base, with 11 bases between them. Germline values: CDR1 MNHEY, CDR2 SMNVEV (reference sequence). CDR3 length: 16 residues.